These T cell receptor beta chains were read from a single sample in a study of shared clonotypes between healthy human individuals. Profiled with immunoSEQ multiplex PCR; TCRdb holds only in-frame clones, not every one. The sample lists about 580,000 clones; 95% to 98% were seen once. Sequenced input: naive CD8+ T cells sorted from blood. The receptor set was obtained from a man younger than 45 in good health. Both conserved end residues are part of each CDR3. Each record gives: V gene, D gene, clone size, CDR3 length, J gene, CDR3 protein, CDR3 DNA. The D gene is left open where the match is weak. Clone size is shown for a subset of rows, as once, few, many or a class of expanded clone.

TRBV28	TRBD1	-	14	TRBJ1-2	CASSLTGANYGYTF	TGTGCCAGCAGTTTGACAGGGGCAAACTATGGCTACACCTTC
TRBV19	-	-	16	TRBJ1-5	CASSIGGREINQPQHF	TGTGCCAGTAGTATTGGGGGCAGGGAAATCAATCAGCCCCAGCATTTT
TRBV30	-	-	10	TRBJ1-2	CAWSGWGYTF	TGTGCCTGGAGTGGATGGGGCTACACCTTC
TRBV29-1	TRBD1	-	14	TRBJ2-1	CSVEVGQGHPEQFF	TGCAGCGTTGAAGTCGGACAGGGCCATCCTGAGCAGTTCTTC
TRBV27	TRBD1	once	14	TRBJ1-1	CASSYGTVNTEAFF	TGTGCCAGCAGTTACGGGACAGTGAACACTGAAGCTTTCTTT
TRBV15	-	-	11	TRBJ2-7	CATSRGYEQYF	TGTGCCACCAGCAGGGGCTACGAGCAGTACTTC
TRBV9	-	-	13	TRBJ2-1	CASSVTQTLEQFF	TGTGCCAGCAGCGTAACACAAACCCTGGAGCAGTTCTTC
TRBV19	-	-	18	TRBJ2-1	CASSGWTRALWPANEQFF	TGTGCCAGTAGTGGCTGGACAAGGGCCCTTTGGCCCGCAAATGAGCAGTTCTTC
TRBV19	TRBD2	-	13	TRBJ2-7	CASRLAGGDEQYF	TGTGCCAGTAGACTAGCGGGAGGCGATGAGCAGTACTTC
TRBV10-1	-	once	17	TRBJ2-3	CASSEAGTTESTDTQYF	TGCGCCAGCAGCGAAGCCGGGACCACCGAAAGCACAGATACGCAGTATTTT
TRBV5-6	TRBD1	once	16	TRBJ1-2	CASRLTGAPAIWGYTF	TGTGCCAGCAGGCTGACAGGGGCCCCGGCGATATGGGGCTACACCTTC
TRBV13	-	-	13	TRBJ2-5	CASSPRYQETQYF	TGTGCCAGCAGCCCGAGGTACCAAGAGACCCAGTACTTC
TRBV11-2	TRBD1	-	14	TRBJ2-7	CASSSRDRGYEQYF	TGTGCCAGCAGCTCCCGGGACAGGGGCTACGAGCAGTACTTC
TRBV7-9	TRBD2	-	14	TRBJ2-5	CASSKSSGQETQYF	TGTGCCAGCAGCAAATCTAGCGGCCAAGAGACCCAGTACTTC
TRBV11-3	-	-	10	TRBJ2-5	CASVDKTQYF	TGTGCCAGCGTAGACAAGACCCAGTACTTC
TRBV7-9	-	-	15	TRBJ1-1	CASSFHLGGNTEAFF	TGTGCCAGCAGCTTTCACCTCGGGGGGAACACTGAAGCTTTCTTT
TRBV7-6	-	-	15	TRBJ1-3	CASSLGGGIGNTIYF	TGTGCCAGCAGCTTAGGAGGGGGAATTGGAAACACCATATATTTT
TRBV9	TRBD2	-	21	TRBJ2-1	CASSVFPIGLAGDPSYNEQFF	TGTGCCAGCAGCGTATTCCCGATCGGACTAGCGGGAGACCCCTCCTACAATGAGCAGTTCTTC
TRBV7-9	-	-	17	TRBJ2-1	CASTSFEPDSSYNEQFF	TGTGCCAGCACCTCCTTCGAGCCGGATTCTTCCTACAATGAGCAGTTCTTC
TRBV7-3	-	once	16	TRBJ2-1	CASSLIRRDRFNEQFF	TGTGCCAGCAGCTTAATTCGGAGGGACAGATTCAATGAGCAGTTCTTC
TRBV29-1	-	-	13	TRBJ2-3	CSGTGPNTDTQYF	TGCAGCGGGACCGGTCCCAACACAGATACGCAGTATTTT
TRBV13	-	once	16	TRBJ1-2	CASSFSQGDLNYGYTF	TGTGCCAGCAGCTTCTCGCAGGGCGATTTAAACTATGGCTACACCTTC
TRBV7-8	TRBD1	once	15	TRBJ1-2	CASSTHPGTGDGYTF	TGTGCCAGCAGCACCCATCCCGGGACAGGGGATGGCTACACCTTC
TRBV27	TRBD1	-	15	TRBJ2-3	CATYGLDRGLYTQYF	TGTGCCACCTATGGTTTGGACAGGGGGTTGTATACGCAGTATTTT
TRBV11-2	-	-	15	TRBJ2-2	CASSLVGQATGELFF	TGTGCCAGCAGCTTAGTCGGGCAGGCGACCGGGGAGCTGTTTTTT
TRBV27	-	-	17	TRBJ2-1	CASSSIRNRIRGDEQFF	TGTGCCAGCAGCTCTATACGAAACCGTATAAGGGGCGATGAGCAGTTCTTC
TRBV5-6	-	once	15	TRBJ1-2	CASSPKRLMGYGYTF	TGTGCCAGCAGCCCCAAGCGACTGATGGGGTATGGCTACACCTTC
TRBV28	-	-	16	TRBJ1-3	CASSSIPLREGNTIYF	TGTGCCAGCAGTTCTATCCCTCTAAGGGAGGGAAACACCATATATTTT